This T cell receptor beta chain appears in the sequencing data of a study of neoadjuvant anti-PD-1 for oral cavity cancer. Whole-study findings and limits: After neoadjuvant nivolumab, PBMC T cell clonality was significantly higher in non-responders than responders. Higher pretreatment blood Treg/Th17 ratios correlated with higher pretreatment blood and lower post-treatment tumor TCRbeta clonality.

Comment on this clone: Its antigen is not known.

Time point in this sample: after neoadjuvant nivolumab, at surgical resection. Here immunoSEQ multiplex PCR was the method, and the copy in TCRdb shows in-frame clones only, minus some. The data hold 13,000 to 15,000 clones, with 65% to 80% observed a single time. This specimen was PBMCs, taken after nivolumab (anti-PD-1) treatment. This receptor was obtained from a person aged 35-79 years with oral cavity squamous cell carcinoma.

The CDR3, as DNA: TGCGCCAGCAGCGGCGGACTAGCGGGAGGGCCGGGAGAGACCCAGTACTTC. It codes for CASSGGLAGGPGETQYF. This chain joins TRBV5-1 and TRBJ2-5; 15 nucleotides align to TRBD2. V shed 4 bases and J 4 bases; nucleotides not matched to a gene: 8. The length of the CDR3 is 17 residues. Per the germline V gene, CDR1 is SGHRS and CDR2 is YFSETQ.